The rows below give T cell receptor beta chains drawn from one sample of a study of blood T cells in healthy people across ages. Each CDR3 protein gets one entry after TCRdb re-called the 5' RACE reads with MiXCR. The sample contains 2 million or so distinct CDR3 sequences, about 49% of which appear only once. What was sequenced was blood. These receptors were obtained from a woman aged 40-49 years in good health. CDR3s include the opening cysteine and the closing phenylalanine or tryptophan. D genes are given only for firm matches. Expanded clones get a size class; other rows say once, few or many, or leave the size out.

>-|TRBV27|TRBD1|TRBJ2-4
CASSLVGQPNIQYF
TGTGCCAGCAGTTTAGTGGGACAGCCTAACATTCAGTACTTC
>-|TRBV6-1|-|TRBJ2-6
CASIRRPIPGANVLTF
TGTGCCAGCATACGCAGGCCGATCCCTGGGGCCAACGTCCTGACTTTC
>few|TRBV6-1|-|TRBJ2-1
CASNEKGQDNEQFF
TGTGCCAGCAACGAAAAGGGGCAGGACAATGAGCAGTTCTTC
>-|TRBV7-9|-|TRBJ1-6
CASRVDSSASPLHF
TGTGCCAGCAGGGTGGACAGCTCGGCGTCACCCCTCCACTTT
>-|TRBV28|-|TRBJ2-1
CASSTPRRNNEQFF
TGTGCCAGCAGTACCCCGCGGCGAAACAATGAGCAGTTCTTC
>-|TRBV5-1|-|TRBJ2-4
CASSLPPSGQKNIQYF
TGCGCCAGCAGCTTGCCCCCCTCGGGTCAAAAAAACATTCAGTACTTC
>-|TRBV9|-|TRBJ1-2
CASSPPDSLYGYTF
TGTGCCAGCAGCCCACCGGACAGCCTCTATGGCTACACCTTC
>-|TRBV29-1|-|TRBJ2-5
CSVEVARVEQYF
TGCAGCGTTGAAGTTGCCAGGGTGGAGCAGTACTTC
>-|TRBV18|-|TRBJ2-3
CASSPRMGPHTDTQYF
TGTGCCAGCTCACCACGGATGGGACCCCACACAGATACGCAGTATTTT
>-|TRBV24-1|-|TRBJ2-7
CATSDFSGGQDAQYF
TGTGCCACCAGTGATTTTTCCGGGGGCCAAGACGCCCAGTACTTC
>-|TRBV4-2|TRBD1|TRBJ2-1
CASSQEPGTGLRNEQFF
TGTGCCAGCAGCCAAGAACCGGGGACAGGGTTACGCAATGAGCAGTTCTTC
>-|TRBV7-9|TRBD1|TRBJ1-1
CASTPRGTASNTEAFF
TGTGCCAGCACCCCAAGGGGGACAGCGTCGAACACTGAAGCTTTCTTT
>-|TRBV7-6|TRBD2|TRBJ2-5
CASSAAGAPETQYF
TGTGCCAGCAGCGCAGCGGGGGCCCCCGAGACCCAGTACTTC
>few|TRBV20-1|TRBD1|TRBJ1-2
CSAPDRETGYTF
TGCAGTGCCCCGGACAGGGAGACAGGCTACACCTTC
>-|TRBV28|TRBD2|TRBJ2-5
CASSSGGPDETQYF
TGTGCCAGCAGCTCGGGGGGGCCCGACGAGACCCAGTACTTC
>-|TRBV7-2|-|TRBJ1-1
CASSPGARGTEAFF
TGTGCCAGCTCCCCGGGGGCGCGGGGCACTGAAGCTTTCTTT
>-|TRBV6-5|TRBD1|TRBJ1-5
CASRRGGRVGNQPRHF
TGTGCCAGCAGACGAGGGGGCAGGGTCGGCAATCAGCCCCGGCATTTT
>many|TRBV4-2|-|TRBJ1-2
CASSQALENYGYTF
TGTGCCAGCAGCCAGGCATTGGAAAACTATGGCTACACCTTC
>-|TRBV6-2/TRBV6-3|-|TRBJ2-7
CASSSTDQPPYEQYF
TGTGCCAGCAGTTCCACGGACCAACCCCCCTACGAGCAGTACTTC
>-|TRBV6-5|-|TRBJ1-4
CASSCSGSQANEKLFF
TGTGCCAGCAGTTGCTCAGGATCCCAAGCTAATGAAAAACTGTTTTTT
>-|TRBV20-1|TRBD1|TRBJ1-1
CSAIVTGTTEAFF
TGCAGTGCCATAGTGACAGGGACCACTGAAGCTTTCTTT
>-|TRBV6-2/TRBV6-3|TRBD1|TRBJ2-1
CASSYSGGQGSNEQFF
TGTGCCAGCAGTTACTCGGGGGGACAGGGGTCCAATGAGCAGTTCTTC
>many|TRBV29-1|TRBD2|TRBJ2-5
CSVEEPAGTRETQYF
TGCAGCGTTGAAGAACCAGCGGGGACGCGGGAGACCCAGTACTTC
>-|TRBV11-2|-|TRBJ2-7
CASSFLESYEQYF
TGTGCCAGCAGCTTCTTAGAATCCTACGAGCAGTACTTC
>few|TRBV7-2|TRBD1|TRBJ2-1
CASSYTGTGNNEQFF
TGTGCCAGCAGCTATACCGGGACAGGGAACAATGAGCAGTTCTTC
>-|TRBV20-1|-|TRBJ2-4
CSARDMDGLTIQYF
TGCAGTGCTAGAGATATGGATGGGCTAACCATTCAGTACTTC